One sample yielded the 24 T cell receptor beta chains listed below, sequenced in a study of cytomegalovirus exposure and HLA in healthy donors (dated by TCRdb to about 2017). Library preparation used the immunoSEQ multiplex PCR assay. A mixture of 60 forward primers for TCR Vbeta segments and 13 reverse primers for TCR Jbeta segments was used in the multiplex PCR. What TCRdb holds here is the immuneACCESS table cut down to in-frame rearrangements. Part of the clones is not present; checked against another copy, under half of the missing clones reflect an unresolved V gene, and the others are unexplained. The sample table shows a few hundred thousand clones, and around 89% are seen once. The leading ten clones occupy 1% of the sample. The sample was PBMCs. These receptors all come from a woman aged 18-29 years in good health and CMV-seronegative.

This clone was picked up a small number of times. The V call is TRBV6-1, the J call TRBJ1-6; 7 bases fit TRBD1. The germline V gene encodes CDR1 MNHNS and CDR2 SASEGT. This CDR3 spans 14 amino acids. V lost 6 bases and J lost 7; bases outside the gene matches: 6. Here the CDR3 reads CASRPGQINSPLHF. DNA of the CDR3: TGTGCCAGCAGACCGGGACAGATAAATTCACCCCTCCACTTT.

The CDR3 DNA reads TGCGCCAGCAGCCAAGAAGACAGAGTTTATGGCTACACCTTC. Encoded protein: CASSQEDRVYGYTF. This sequence joins TRBV4-1 and TRBJ1-2; perhaps TRBD1 as D (5 bases). The CDR3 is 14 amino acids. Germline values: CDR1 MGHRA, CDR2 YSYEKL. Trimming pared 0 bases from V and 5 bases from J, leaving 10 bases between.

The J gene is TRBJ2-1, the V gene TRBV7-9; tentative D call: TRBD1 (5 bases). V lost 5 bases to trimming and J lost 7 bases, with 12 bases between them. The CDR3 has 13 amino acids. Per germline, CDR1 SEHNR and CDR2 FQNEAQ (reference sequence). For the CDR3, the DNA is TGTGCCAGCAGCGCCCCGACAGAAAATGAGCAGTTCTTC. Protein product: CASSAPTENEQFF.

This clone was seen a few times. V is TRBV4-1 and J is TRBJ2-3; 12 nucleotides agree with TRBD2. The CDR3 loop spans 17 amino acids. Germline V CDR1 and CDR2: MGHRA, YSYEKL. V was clipped by 2 bases and J by 0 bases; unmatched bases: 3. Written as DNA, the CDR3 is TGCGCCAGCAGCCAAAGGACTAGCGGGGCTAGCACAGATACGCAGTATTTT. It is translated as CASSQRTSGASTDTQYF.

This rearrangement joins TRBV30 to TRBJ2-3, with 7 nucleotides matching TRBD1. CDR3 length equals 15 residues. Germline CDR1 and CDR2: GTSNPN and SVGIG (reference sequence). J gave up 0 bases and V 4 bases, and 7 bases lay outside the gene matches. The CDR3 region is CAWNRGGTSTDTQYF. The CDR3 DNA is TGTGCCTGGAATCGAGGGGGCACAAGCACAGATACGCAGTATTTT.

The chain couples TRBV10-1 to TRBJ1-6; weak D call: TRBD1 (5 bases). The CDR3 runs 15 residues. Germline V gene sequence: CDR1 WNHNN, CDR2 SYGVQD (reference sequence). Trimming stripped 1 base from V and 9 bases from J, with 13 bases between. CDR3 nucleotide sequence: TGCGCCAGCAGTGAGTTTCAGGGAGGAGGTTCACCCCTCCACTTT. Residues: CASSEFQGGGSPLHF.

The rearrangement uses TRBV6-5 and TRBJ2-1; 8 bases are a match to TRBD2. The CDR3 is 15 residues long. Germline assignment: CDR1 MNHEY and CDR2 SVGAGI. Germline trimming cut 6 bases from V and 10 bases from J; bases unmatched to any gene: 14. The CDR3 DNA reads TGTGCCAGCAGACGAGGGACTAGTTCCCCTCGAGAGCAGTTCTTC. It specifies CASRRGTSSPREQFF.

This chain uses TRBV5-1 with TRBJ1-2, with D possibly matching TRBD1 (5 bases). Trimming stripped 3 bases from V and 5 bases from J, with 11 bases between. Germline V gene sequence: CDR1 SGHRS, CDR2 YFSETQ. This CDR3 spans 13 amino acids. The DNA of the CDR3 is TGCGCCAGCAGCTCTCCGGGGGTTTATGGCTACACCTTC. Protein sequence: CASSSPGVYGYTF.

The chain recombines TRBV4-2 with TRBJ1-5; 9 bases are shared with TRBD1. Germline V gene sequence: CDR1 LGHNA, CDR2 YNFKEQ. The CDR3 contains 15 residues. Trimming at V came to 4 bases and at J to 5 bases, leaving 6 bases not matched to a gene. The CDR3 sequence: CASSRFGTGYQPQHF. The CDR3 DNA follows: TGTGCCAGCAGCCGTTTCGGGACAGGGTATCAGCCCCAGCATTTT.

V usage is TRBV6-1 and J usage is TRBJ2-7, with TRBD1 matching over 9 bases. The CDR3 length is 15 residues. Germline trimming cut 7 bases from V and 2 bases from J; bases unmatched to any gene: 9. Germline lookup yields CDR1 MNHNS and CDR2 SASEGT. The CDR3 sequence: CASIPGQGWTYEQYF. DNA for the CDR3: TGTGCCAGCATACCGGGACAGGGATGGACCTACGAGCAGTACTTC.

This chain links TRBV6-5 with TRBJ2-2; 10 nucleotides line up with TRBD2. This CDR3 is 14 amino acids long. The germline CDR1 and CDR2 sequences are MNHEY and SVGAGI. V lost 6 bases and J lost 5; bases outside the gene matches: 3. The chain's CDR3 is CASRLAGVTGELFF. DNA of the CDR3: TGTGCCAGCAGGCTAGCGGGGGTGACCGGGGAGCTGTTTTTT.

In nucleotides, the CDR3 is TGTGCCAGCAGCTTAACGGGACTCCCTTCAAATGGCTACGAGCAGTACTTC. As protein: CASSLTGLPSNGYEQYF. This sequence joins TRBV7-3 and TRBJ2-7; TRBD2 might be the D (6 bases). The V gene's germline CDR1 is SGHTA and CDR2 FQGTGA. Trimming left V 0 bases short and J 3 bases short, with 18 bases between. This CDR3 spans 17 amino acids.

The chain carries TRBV5-4 and TRBJ1-2; weak D call: TRBD1 (5 bases). In germline, CDR1 is SGHNT, CDR2 YYREEE (reference sequence). This CDR3 has 15 amino acids. Trimming took 0 bases from V and 3 from J, leaving 12 bases between them. Here the CDR3 reads CASSLAPEGYYGYTF. The CDR3 DNA reads as TGTGCCAGCAGCTTGGCGCCGGAGGGGTACTATGGCTACACCTTC.

The chain combines TRBV21-1 with TRBJ2-5; the table's D call, TRBD1, has no DNA check behind it. TRBV21-1 is a recognized pseudogene. The CDR3 runs 17 residues. The CDR3 protein is CASSNSFPGQRQKTQYF. For the CDR3, the DNA is TGTGCCAGCAGCAATTCATTTCCGGGACAGAGGCAGAAGACCCAGTACTTC.

This rearrangement joins TRBV7-2 to TRBJ2-7; 8 nucleotides align to TRBD2. The CDR3 loop spans 15 amino acids. Germline-derived CDR1 and CDR2 are SGHTA and FQGNSA. V lost 4 bases to trimming and J lost 5 bases; unmatched junction nucleotides: 10. The CDR3 DNA is TGTGCCAGCAGCTCGACCGGGACTAGAATAAACGAGCAGTACTTC. Translated: CASSSTGTRINEQYF.

The chain couples TRBV21-1 to TRBJ1-5; the DNA was not used to check the table's D call, TRBD1. TRBV21-1 is a pseudogene segment. This CDR3 is 12 amino acids long. In DNA form, the CDR3 reads TGTGCCAGCATACGACAGTTCCAGCCCCAGCATTTT. Amino acid sequence: CASIRQFQPQHF.

The V and J genes are TRBV5-6 and TRBJ1-6, with D possibly TRBD1 on 5 matching bases. The V and J ends lost 2 bases and 3 bases respectively, with 9 bases between them. Germline values: CDR1 SGHDT, CDR2 YYEEEE. CDR3 size: 15 residues. In nucleotides, the CDR3 is TGTGCCAGCAGCTTTCGTGACAGCTATAATTCACCCCTCCACTTT. Its translation is CASSFRDSYNSPLHF.

In the case of this clone: Within the sample, other DNA sequences also encode this same CDR3. The chain employs TRBV4-1 and TRBJ1-1, with D possibly TRBD1 on 5 matching bases. The CDR3 is 14 residues long. CDR1 MGHRA and CDR2 YSYEKL come from the germline V gene. With 1 base removed from V and 1 base from J, the gap between germline ends came to 7 bases. DNA of the CDR3: TGCGCCAGCAGCCAAGTGGACACGAACACTGAAGCTTTCTTT. The encoded protein is CASSQVDTNTEAFF.

This rearrangement joins TRBV4-3 to TRBJ2-7; D is possibly TRBD1 (6 bases). Looked up from germline, CDR1 is LGHNA and CDR2 is YSLEER. The CDR3 has 17 amino acids. V dropped 0 bases and J dropped 7 bases, with 22 bases sitting between them. The CDR3 is CASSQDFTGTRSVEQYF. The CDR3, as DNA: TGCGCCAGCAGCCAAGATTTTACGGGGACACGTTCGGTTGAGCAGTACTTC.

The chain carries TRBV7-6 and TRBJ2-5; D is possibly TRBD2 (6 bases). The J call is doubtful: the DNA matches TRBJ2-7 better. The CDR3 is 18 residues long. Germline V gene lookup returns CDR1 SGHVS and CDR2 FNYEAQ. The CDR3, as DNA: TGTGCCAGCAGCTTAGGAAGTTTTGTCCAGGGAGGAAACTACGAGCAGTACTTC. Translated, it gives CASSLGSFVQGGNYEQYF.

This sequence joins TRBV11-2 and TRBJ1-1; no clear D. V lost 3 bases to trimming and J lost 2 bases, with 10 bases between them. CDR1 SGHAT and CDR2 FQNNGV come from the germline V gene. The CDR3 runs to 14 residues. The CDR3: CASSFDLVNTEAFF. The DNA of the CDR3 is TGTGCCAGCAGCTTTGACTTGGTTAACACTGAAGCTTTCTTT. The entire variable domain, with the rest obtained from reference TRBV11-2 and TRBJ1-1, is as follows: EAGVAQSPRYKIIEKRQSVAFWCNPISGHATLYWYQQILGQGPKLLIQFQNNGVVDDSQLPKDRFSAERLKGVDSTLKIQPAKLEDSAVYLCASSFDLVNTEAFFGQGTRLTVV.

The chain combines TRBV2 with TRBJ2-7; a possible D gene is TRBD1 (6 bases). Trimming pared 0 bases from V and 8 bases from J, leaving 14 bases between. CDR1 is SNHLY, CDR2 FYNNEI, per germline. There are 14 residues in the CDR3. CDR3: CASSEAQTGNQQYF. The DNA for the CDR3 is TGTGCCAGCAGTGAAGCCCAGACAGGTAATCAGCAGTACTTC.

The V and J genes are TRBV19 and TRBJ2-5, with D tentatively TRBD2 (7 bases). The germline V gene encodes CDR1 LNHDA and CDR2 SQIVND (reference sequence). The CDR3 covers 14 residues. V was pared by 6 bases and J by 5 bases, with 16 bases between. Written as DNA, the CDR3 is TGTGCCAGTAGGGCACCGGGGGGCCCGGAGACCCAGTACTTC. Protein product: CASRAPGGPETQYF.

The chain links TRBV19 to TRBJ2-2, with 11 bases that match TRBD2. V trimming: 5 bases; J trimming: 2 bases; junction bases outside the gene matches: 19. This CDR3 contains 21 residues. CDR1 and CDR2 from the germline V gene are LNHDA and SQIVND (reference sequence). The CDR3 is CASSSKPLLRLAGGNTGELFF. The CDR3 coding sequence is TGTGCCAGTAGTTCCAAACCCCTCTTGAGGCTAGCGGGGGGAAACACCGGGGAGCTGTTTTTT.